This T cell receptor (beta chain) was profiled in a study of siplizumab effects on memory and regulatory T cells. Study-wide results and caveats: Suppressive function of proliferating Tregs from siplizumab cultures was not confirmed. It seemed that naive T cells were more diverse than memory cells and were major contributors to the alloresponse. For mappable alloreactive CD4+ clones, the mean Treg-derived fraction was nearly 70% with siplizumab and roughly 25% in controls.

The V end lost 3 bases, the J end lost 9 bases, and 3 bases lay between the germline ends. Germline loops: CDR1 MNHGY, CDR2 SVAAGI. The CDR3 consists of 10 residues. Regarding this clone: The antigen is unknown.

Using immunoSEQ multiplex PCR, the repertoire was profiled, and TCRdb retains in-frame clones only, with some absent. The top ten hold about 1.8% of the sample, which has about 120,000 clones, less than 95% seen once. This sequence originates from a human donor in good health. The chain employs TRBV6-9 and TRBJ1-5; D is undetermined. The sample was non-Treg CD4+ T cells sorted from blood. The CDR3 nucleotides read TGTGCCAGCAGTTACTCGCCCCAGCATTTT. Protein: CASSYSPQHF.